This T cell receptor beta chain was profiled in a study of beta chain features in type 1 diabetes. This clone has a handful of counts. Its specificity is unknown. Whole-study findings and limits: Moderate but significant shortening of TCRB CDR3s was recorded in all four CD4+ subsets from Type 1 diabetes patients. There were fewer insertions and more deletions at the VDJ junctions of type 1 diabetes patients.

Reverse transcription of all isolated RNA meant that expressed TCRB transcripts were sequenced. Read counts averaged roughly 4 million for samples of naive, central memory and regulatory T cells. Here immunoSEQ multiplex PCR was the method, and the copy in TCRdb shows in-frame clones only, minus some. The sample lists 600,000 or so clones; around 12% were seen once. The germline CDR1 and CDR2 sequences are LGHNA and YSLEER. There are 12 residues in the CDR3. Trimming left V 4 bases short and J 9 bases short, with 10 bases between. The sequence was collected from a man aged 30 to 45 with type 1 diabetes. Sequencing used naive CD4+ T cells from blood. The chain uses TRBV4-3 and TRBJ2-1; weak D call: TRBD2 (5 bases). The CDR3 bases are TGCGCCAGCAGCCCTACTAGTGGTGAGCAGTTCTTC. Residues: CASSPTSGEQFF.